This T cell receptor (beta chain) was captured by sequencing in a study of T cells in Graves' hyperthyroidism and ophthalmopathy (dated 2019 in TCRdb). With regard to the full study: Peripheral blood was sampled at the time of initial diagnosis, prior to any treatment. A discovery cohort of around 98 patients, approximately 45 with Graves' ophthalmopathy and approximately 55 with stable Graves' hyperthyroidism, was used to find distinguishing TCR V-J signatures. An independent validation cohort of fewer than 20 hyperthyroidism patients and over 15 patients who later progressed to ophthalmopathy tested prospective prediction of ophthalmopathy. The roughly 91 discovery patients were randomly split 7:3 into training and test sets. In several Graves' hyperthyroidism patients, the study also compared T-cell repertoires from thyroid tissue with T-cell repertoires from blood. Once sampling was done, hyperthyroidism patients were given methimazole at a starting dose of 30 mg daily, whereas ophthalmopathy patients were given high-dose intravenous methylprednisolone. The paper describes TCR Vbeta CDR3 sequencing of some 130 peripheral blood samples, made up of fewer than 50 ophthalmopathy patients, approximately 73 hyperthyroidism patients and some 17 progressor patients. General conclusions and limits of the study: Sample size was not statistically predetermined, and investigators were not blinded to group allocation. In validation, progression to ophthalmopathy was predicted by the model with 70% to 71% sensitivity and 72.22% specificity, a median of roughly six months before onset. Most expanded thyroid clonotypes (frequency above 0.001) were also detected in blood, a finding suggesting that blood repertoires may reflect thyroid immune responses. In cross-validation, a model built on a 13 V-J signature told ophthalmopathy apart from stable hyperthyroidism with 85% to 90% sensitivity and about 81% specificity, and in testing the same model reached 80%/75%.

This clonotype was observed at least ten times. No cognate antigen has been identified for it. Per-base quality was not reported, and no clone a single base away is much larger than it. Amplification of TCR beta CDR3 regions was carried out from RNA transcripts. The TCR CDR3 was subjected to a first round of RT-PCR using the HTBI primer set and the Qiagen OneStep RT-PCR kit. Libraries were constructed in a second round of multiplex PCR, after which size selection and purification were carried out. Libraries were sequenced paired-end with 100 bp reads on an Illumina HiSeq2000. In the paper's pipeline: SOAPnuke was used to process the raw data, throwing out any read that contained adapters or uncalled bases, had a mean Phred below 15, or lacked an exact constant-primer or identifier match. High-quality paired reads were merged with COPE v1.2.5, and unique nucleotide sequences were defined as clonotypes. MiTCR v1.1 was used to align clonotypes to the IMGT TRBV, TRBD and TRBJ reference segments. Only V-J combinations with frequency above 0.0001, covering approximately 99% of repertoires, were analysed. The TCS score was defined as F50 (clonal expansion) divided by E x V (chaos), with BLOSUM62-based TCRdist calculated between CDR3 peptides within each V-J. Welch's t-statistics and random forest reduced some 510 V-J features to about 13, which were used in a naive Bayes classifier (R e1071). Using fastp trimming at Q25 and MiXCR clonotype assembly, TCRdb reanalyzed the public sequencing data and kept in-frame beta chains. CDR3 protein duplicates are merged, each entry listing the most common genes and DNA. What appears here as the V and J calls and clone size reflects TCRdb's work, not the paper's. In this sample the table shows under 800,000 distinct CDR3 sequences, around 13% of which occur a single time. The top ten clonotypes cover about 10% of the sample.

Trimmed from V: 3 bases; trimmed from J: 7 bases; junction bases lacking a gene match: 6. The CDR3 measures 16 amino acids from cysteine to phenylalanine. Only CDR3 DNA remains: 48 bases, in frame from the first base. CDR1 and CDR2 are drawn from the germline V gene: MDHEN, SYDVKM. A patient counted as having stable Graves' hyperthyroidism if no progression to ophthalmopathy occurred over 18 months of follow-up. Hyperthyroidism patients were newly diagnosed, with disease duration under 2 months, and aged 18 to 65 years. Any patient with an uncontrolled infection, another autoimmune disease, pregnancy or lactation was excluded. Diagnoses were based on clinical symptoms, serum thyroxine and TRAb, thyroid ultrasound and orbital computed tomography. PBMCs were separated from roughly 9.3 ml of fresh peripheral blood using Ficoll-Paque density gradient centrifugation. Total RNA was extracted using Trizol reagent, and RNA quality was assessed on an Agilent 2100 Bioanalyzer.

The sequence was obtained from a woman aged 18-30 years with Graves' hyperthyroidism. The V gene is TRBV28 and the J gene is TRBJ2-1, and TRBD2 matches 13 of the central bases. Sequencing was performed on blood. The bases are TGTGCCAGCAGTTTCAGACTAGCGGGAGGTTGGAATGAGCAGTTCTTC. This yields the protein CASSFRLAGGWNEQFF.